This T cell receptor beta chain was recorded in a study of blood T cell repertoires in COVID-19. Study details: COVID-19 samples collected from the United States, Italy and Spain covered acute and convalescent phases. The cDNA or gDNA used as material had been derived from T cells, B-cell-depleted T cells, or PBMCs.

As originally analysed: The assay estimated nucleated cells by amplifying reference gene primers. This table comes from immunoSEQ multiplex PCR, and its TCRdb copy is limited to in-frame clones, with some not included. The D gene and trimming were derived from the DNA, and the V and J assignments and clone size from that table. The sample lists over 200,000 clones; about 83% were seen once. This CDR3 spans 13 amino acids. V dropped 8 bases and J dropped 0; count of bases not matched to a gene: 2. Germline CDR1 and CDR2: ENHRY and SYGVKD. Specimen: peripheral blood. The rearrangement joins TRBV10-3 to TRBJ2-7; 9 nucleotides line up with TRBD1. The clonotype comes from a man aged 60-69 years who had recovered from COVID-19. CDR3 sequence: CAIEGQGSYEQYF. CDR3 nucleotide sequence: TGTGCCATCGAGGGACAGGGCTCCTACGAGCAGTACTTC.